This T cell receptor (beta chain) was sequenced during a study of a mutant IDH1 vaccine in newly diagnosed glioma. Study in general: Radiotherapy alone preceded vaccination by 4-6 weeks; alternatively, vaccination started with temozolomide cycles. Visit V13 took place at week 47, and visit V12 happened at week 35. Treated patients were approximately 62% male, roughly 40% female, mean age about 41 years. Points from the study as a whole: The occurrence of vaccine-induced immune responses was seen in around 93% of patients.

Repertoires were generated with immunoSEQ multiplex PCR, while TCRdb's copy carries only in-frame clones and drops some. This table has approximately 56,000 clones, about 79% appearing once. On this clone itself: Its target is unknown.

This CDR3 comprises 11 residues. Germline V gene lookup returns CDR1 MNHNS and CDR2 SASEGT. The V gene lost 6 bases and the J gene lost 1 base, with 3 bases spanning the gap. As for time point: week 47, end of study. In the vaccine, a single dose held 300 ug of the mutant IDH1 20-mer peptide, along with topical imiquimod. The material was PBMCs, obtained from a glioma patient whose treatment included an IDH1 peptide vaccine. The sequence was collected from a man in his fifties or sixties with glioma. The V call is TRBV6-1, the J call TRBJ2-5; D is uncertain. Here the CDR3 reads CASSLQETQYF. DNA of the CDR3: TGTGCCAGCAGCCTCCAAGAGACCCAGTACTTC.